This TCR beta chain was sequenced during a study of CD8 T cells in Susac syndrome. Sequencing of TCR beta was performed on blood CD8+ and CD4+ T cells. Random-hexamer reverse transcription was applied to roughly 0.5 to 1 ug RNA. TCRdb itself ran the immunoSEQ multiplex PCR reads through MiXCR, one entry per CDR3 protein. The sample gives some 130,000 distinct CDR3 sequences, around 94% of which show up once; approximately 0.12% is in the top ten. The table lists this clonotype with a count of one. Trimming removed 4 bases from V and 4 bases from J, with 11 bases in between. The CDR3 is 13 amino acids. Looked up from germline, CDR1 is SGHNT and CDR2 is YYREEE (reference sequence).

Sample: CD4+ T cells from PBMCs. This receptor was identified in a human donor with multiple sclerosis. The V call is TRBV5-4, the J call TRBJ1-2; D possibly corresponds to TRBD1 (6 bases). The CDR3 loop is CASSAGGAYGYTF. The CDR3 DNA sequence: TGTGCCAGCAGCGCTGGGGGGGCCTATGGCTACACCTTC.